The clone carrying this T cell receptor beta chain was picked up one time. Its antigen is undetermined. As for the donors, each was a healthy bone marrow donor. PCR employed 60 Vbeta and 13 Jbeta primers. Assay: immunoSEQ multiplex PCR; the TCRdb copy retains only in-frame clones and omits some. This sample carries under 200,000 clones, 82% of them seen once, and the ten largest clones take approximately 0.55%. The entry originates in a study of cytomegalovirus exposure and HLA in healthy donors. Broader study findings: When a later analysis compared HLA-associated TCR beta chains with equally common others, the HLA-associated chains turned out to be more clonally expanded and to have lower generation probabilities.

This sequence was found in a woman between 45 and 65 years old in good health and CMV-seronegative. Sequences were obtained from PBMCs.

CDR3 in DNA: TGTGCCAGCAGCGTATGGGGCCCGGAGACCCAGTACTTC. Translated, it gives CASSVWGPETQYF. The chain employs TRBV9 and TRBJ2-5; weak D call: TRBD1 (5 bases). Germline V gene sequence: CDR1 SGDLS, CDR2 YYNGEE. The CDR3 is 13 residues long. V was cut by 1 base and J by 5 bases, with 9 bases left in between.